The source of this TCR beta chain is a study of PD-L1 blockade in urothelial cancer. About the research overall: Every 3 weeks, patients received intravenous atezolizumab 1,200 mg, beginning 2014. Males with bladder-origin urothelial cancer constituted twenty-five of 29 patients.

Time point denoted: pretreatment peripheral blood. Germline V gene data show CDR1 as SGHRS and CDR2 as YFSETQ. This CDR3 region has 14 residues. V was clipped by 1 base and J by 4 bases, with 11 bases between them. Here immunoSEQ multiplex PCR was the method, and the copy in TCRdb shows in-frame clones only, minus some. The table includes roughly 49,000 clones, about 86% detected once. This TCR was recovered from a man aged 55 to 69 with urothelial cancer. This material consisted of PBMCs, taken around atezolizumab (anti-PD-L1) treatment. The V call is TRBV5-1, the J call TRBJ1-1, with D unclear. The chain's CDR3 is CASSLNFLGTEAFF. In nucleotides, the CDR3 is TGCGCCAGCAGCTTGAATTTCCTAGGCACTGAAGCTTTCTTT.